One sample yielded the 30 T cell receptor beta chains listed below, sequenced in a study of glioma-infiltrating T cells. TCR alpha and beta CDR3 regions were amplified from RNA using iRepertoire nested multiplex PCR. TCRdb itself ran the multiplex PCR reads through MiXCR, one entry per CDR3 protein. The sample contains over 120,000 distinct CDR3 sequences, around 42% of which appear only once. Material for sequencing was glioma tissue, nonneoplastic brain tissue, or PBMCs (not recorded which). Receptor source: a human donor with low-grade glioma or glioblastoma, undergoing nonglioma brain surgery, or in good health (not recorded which).

This clonotype came up a few times. This chain connects TRBV4-3 to TRBJ1-2; 9 positions match TRBD1. The length of the CDR3 is 14 residues. The J segment lost 6 bases and the V segment lost 3 bases, leaving 5 bases of the junction unmatched. In germline, CDR1 is LGHNA, CDR2 YSLEER. This chain's CDR3 is CASSQKRTGDGYTF. DNA for the CDR3: TGCGCCAGCAGCCAGAAGAGGACAGGGGATGGCTACACCTTC.

The chain recombines TRBV6-2 or TRBV6-3 with TRBJ2-2; no reliable D call. V was clipped by 5 bases and J by 1 base, with 11 bases between them. The CDR3 runs to 15 residues. In germline, CDR1 is MNHEY, CDR2 SVGEGT. The DNA of the CDR3 is TGTGCCAGCAGTCCCCTAGTTGGGAACACCGGGGAGCTGTTTTTT. Translation gives CASSPLVGNTGELFF.

There are a few counts of this clonotype. This chain links TRBV20-1 with TRBJ1-1, with D tentatively TRBD1 (5 bases). CDR1 is DFQATT, CDR2 SNEGSKA, per germline (reference sequence). This CDR3 is 13 amino acids long. The CDR3 nucleotides are TGCAGGGCCCTCGGGGCGTTTGGCACTGAAGCTTTCTTT. This sequence encodes CRALGAFGTEAFF.

This chain joins TRBV14 and TRBJ2-1; TRBD2 agrees at 10 bases. Germline V gene lookup returns CDR1 SGHDN and CDR2 FVKESK. CDR3 length equals 21 residues. V trimming: 0 bases; J trimming: 3 bases; junction bases outside the gene matches: 17. The CDR3 spells CASSQERTSQLLAGGYNEQFF. The CDR3 region has the DNA TGTGCCAGCAGCCAAGAAAGGACGAGTCAATTGTTAGCGGGGGGCTACAATGAGCAGTTCTTC.

The J gene is TRBJ2-3, the V gene TRBV10-3; TRBD2 agrees at 9 bases. This CDR3 has 17 amino acids. Germline CDR1 is ENHRY and CDR2 is SYGVKD. Losses at the gene ends were 2 bases for V and 1 base for J; bases not matched to a gene: 7. CDR3 residues: CAISEGAGGRGTDTQYF. The CDR3 nucleotides are TGTGCCATCAGTGAGGGAGCGGGGGGACGGGGCACAGATACGCAGTATTTT.

The genes are TRBV6-1 and TRBJ2-7; the match to TRBD1 covers 8 bases. The CDR3 is 16 amino acids. CDR1 and CDR2 from the germline V gene are MNHNS and SASEGT. V was clipped by 5 bases and J by 4 bases; unmatched bases: 13. CDR3 residues: CASSPDRAGGAYEQYF. The CDR3 nucleotides read TGTGCCAGCAGTCCTGATAGGGCAGGGGGCGCTTACGAGCAGTACTTC.

The chain joins TRBV7-9 to TRBJ1-5; 8 bases line up with TRBD1. CDR1 SEHNR and CDR2 FQNEAQ come from the germline V gene (reference sequence). V was pared by 5 bases and J by 0 bases, with 3 bases of the junction left unmatched. CDR3 size: 15 residues. CDR3 coding DNA: TGTGCCAGCAGCCGACAGGGGATTAGCAATCAGCCCCAGCATTTT. It specifies CASSRQGISNQPQHF.

This clonotype was seen a few times. The chain joins TRBV28 to TRBJ2-7; 9 bases are a match to TRBD1. The trim removed 7 bases at V and 1 base at J, leaving 5 bases unmatched. The CDR3 is 14 amino acids. Germline loops: CDR1 MDHEN, CDR2 SYDVKM. The CDR3 sequence: CASNPGQGSYEQYF. The CDR3 region has the DNA TGTGCCAGCAACCCGGGACAGGGATCCTACGAGCAGTACTTC.

The V and J genes are TRBV6-2 or TRBV6-3 and TRBJ2-7; D remains ambiguous. Looked up from germline, CDR1 is MNHEY and CDR2 is SVGEGT. The CDR3 consists of 13 residues. Trimming took 7 bases from V and 0 from J, leaving 10 bases between them. DNA of the CDR3: TGTGCCAGCAATCCGATGGGCTCCTACGAGCAGTACTTC. The encoded protein is CASNPMGSYEQYF.

This rearrangement joins TRBV6-5 to TRBJ2-7, with no clear D. With 0 bases removed from V and 1 base from J, the gap between germline ends came to 7 bases. Germline CDR1 is MNHEY and CDR2 is SVGAGI. The CDR3 sequence is 14 residues long. The CDR3 spells CASSYSYGSYEQYF. DNA for the CDR3: TGTGCCAGCAGTTACTCGTATGGATCCTACGAGCAGTACTTC.

The chain combines TRBV15 with TRBJ1-2, with 7 nucleotides matching TRBD1. There are 15 residues in the CDR3. In germline, CDR1 is LNHNV, CDR2 YYDKDF (reference sequence). Trimming at V came to 3 bases and at J to 4 bases, leaving 8 bases not matched to a gene. In DNA, the CDR3 is TGTGCCACCAGCAGGAGGGACAGCAGAGTCTATGGCTACACCTTC. This gives the protein CATSRRDSRVYGYTF.

The chain combines TRBV6-6 with TRBJ2-4; 8 nucleotides agree with TRBD1. CDR1 is MNHNY and CDR2 is SVGAGI in the germline V gene (reference sequence). With V trimmed by 6 bases and J by 4 bases, 11 bases remained unmatched. CDR3 size: 16 residues. The CDR3 DNA sequence: TGTGCCAGCAGGCTGGGACCAGACAGGGGTAAAAACATTCAGTACTTC. It yields the protein CASRLGPDRGKNIQYF.

This clonotype occurred a few times. This rearrangement joins TRBV28 to TRBJ1-2, with 10 bases identical to TRBD1. V shed 6 bases, J shed 2 bases, and the junction held 12 bases outside the gene matches. Germline CDR1 is MDHEN and CDR2 is SYDVKM. CDR3 size: 17 residues. The CDR3 DNA reads as TGTGCCAGCAGCCCGACAGGGGGCGCAGCGAGGAACTATGGCTACACCTTC. Protein product: CASSPTGGAARNYGYTF.

A remark on this clonotype: A junction boundary mismatches the germline segment, possibly from a read error. The chain links TRBV7-3 to TRBJ2-5; D is ambiguous. This CDR3 is 13 amino acids long. The V gene's germline CDR1 is SGHTA and CDR2 FQGTGA. The CDR3 here is CASSIRVSETQYF. The CDR3 DNA reads as TGTGCTAGCAGCATTCGAGTCTCGGAGACCCAGTACTTC.

Of note for this clonotype: Given a much more abundant clone one base away, this may be a read error. J is TRBJ2-3 and V is TRBV6-5, with D possibly being TRBD1 (5 bases). The CDR3 contains 17 residues. In germline, CDR1 is MNHEY, CDR2 SVGAGI. CDR3 residues: CASSEAFGRTNTGTQYF. CDR3 in DNA: TGTGCCAGCAGTGAAGCCTTCGGCAGGACGAACACAGGTACGCAGTATTTT.

Of note for this clonotype: The junction departs from the called germline gene at one end, perhaps through a read error. The chain carries TRBV7-2 and TRBJ1-3; TRBD1 might be the D (6 bases). The CDR3 runs to 16 residues. Germline V gene data show CDR1 as SGHTA and CDR2 as FQGNSA. The CDR3 is CARSLAGATSGNTIYF. CDR3 nucleotides: TGTGCCCGCAGCTTAGCGGGGGCGACGTCTGGAAACACCATATATTTT.

The chain is built from TRBV9 and TRBJ2-5; possibly TRBD2 for D (5 bases). V was pared by 4 bases and J by 3 bases, with 13 bases between. CDR3 length: 14 residues. Germline V CDR1 and CDR2: SGDLS, YYNGEE. The CDR3 protein is CASSLGLNEETQYF. For the CDR3, the DNA is TGTGCCAGCAGCCTTGGACTGAACGAAGAGACCCAGTACTTC.

This clonotype occurred many times. The chain is built from TRBV7-2 and TRBJ1-6; D gene unclear. From germline, CDR1 is SGHTA and CDR2 FQGNSA. Trimming removed 3 bases from V and 14 bases from J, with 8 bases in between. The CDR3 contains 11 residues. The DNA of the CDR3 is TGTGCCAGCAGCTTCCACCAATCCCTCCACTTT. Residues: CASSFHQSLHF.

J is TRBJ2-1 and V is TRBV12-3 or TRBV12-4; tentatively, D is TRBD1 or TRBD2 (6 bases each). V gave up 2 bases and J gave up 7 bases, with 12 bases separating them. The CDR3 runs to 14 residues. The CDR3 DNA is TGTGCCAGCAGTTTATCCCAGGGGAGGAATGAGCAGTTCTTC. Translation gives CASSLSQGRNEQFF.

This clonotype has ten or more counts. The V gene is TRBV4-1, the J gene TRBJ1-1, with unresolved D. There are 13 residues in the CDR3. Germline V gene data show CDR1 as MGHRA and CDR2 as YSYEKL. V lost 1 base and J lost 5, with 8 bases in between. The CDR3 DNA sequence: TGCGCCAGCAGCCAAGTAGGCGGGACTGAAGCTTTCTTT. Protein sequence: CASSQVGGTEAFF.

With respect to this clonotype: It may be a read error: a sequence one base away is much more abundant. This chain connects TRBV28 to TRBJ1-4; 10 nucleotides align to TRBD1. This CDR3 comprises 16 residues. Germline CDR1 reads MDHEN; CDR2 reads SYDVKM. Here the CDR3 DNA reads TGTGCCAGCAGCCGTGGACAAGGACAGGGGGAGGAAAAAGTGTTTTTT. Translated: CASSRGQGQGEEKVFF.

This sequence joins TRBV6-1 and TRBJ2-7; 7 positions agree with TRBD2. CDR1 and CDR2 (germline): MNHNS, SASEGT. V shed 5 bases and J 6 bases; nucleotides not matched to a gene: 10. CDR3 length: 14 residues. CDR3 sequence reads: CASSTQEGRGEQYF. For the CDR3, the DNA is TGTGCCAGCAGTACACAGGAGGGGAGGGGCGAGCAGTACTTC.

The chain combines TRBV5-1 with TRBJ2-1; D call uncertain. This CDR3 comprises 14 residues. CDR1 is SGHRS, CDR2 YFSETQ, per germline. Trimming left V 6 bases short and J 4 bases short, with 14 bases between. The CDR3 reads CASTFQWGYNEQFF. Written as DNA, the CDR3 is TGCGCCAGCACCTTTCAGTGGGGTTACAATGAGCAGTTCTTC.

The V call is TRBV7-2, the J call TRBJ1-3, with TRBD1 as a possible D gene (5 bases). The CDR3 totals 16 residues. Germline CDR1 reads SGHTA; CDR2 reads FQGNSA. The ends were cut back, 6 bases at V and 0 bases at J, with 15 bases in the middle. The CDR3 sequence: CASRASGPRSGNTIYF. Here the CDR3 DNA reads TGTGCCAGCAGGGCCTCAGGGCCGCGCTCTGGAAACACCATATATTTT.

This clonotype was counted only a few times. The chain joins TRBV20-1 to TRBJ2-7; 12 bases agree with TRBD2. V was pared by 3 bases and J by 3 bases, with 3 bases of the junction left unmatched. This CDR3 contains 14 residues. CDR1 is DFQATT, CDR2 SNEGSKA, per germline (reference sequence). CDR3 region: CSASRLAGDYEQYF. The CDR3 DNA sequence: TGCAGTGCTAGTCGACTAGCGGGAGACTACGAGCAGTACTTC.

There are a few counts of this clonotype. This rearrangement joins TRBV27 to TRBJ2-7, with D possibly matching TRBD2 (5 bases). The V gene lost 6 bases and the J gene lost 3 bases, with 12 bases spanning the gap. The CDR3 has 13 residues. CDR1 and CDR2 from the germline V gene are MNHEY and SMNVEV (reference sequence). This CDR3 reads CASSPISGYEQYF. The CDR3 DNA reads TGTGCCAGCAGCCCGATCAGCGGCTACGAGCAGTACTTC.

This clonotype was recorded many times. The chain joins TRBV4-3 to TRBJ2-1; 11 positions agree with TRBD2. V lost 0 bases, J lost 0 bases, and 4 bases stayed unmatched. The CDR3 totals 18 residues. Per the germline V gene, CDR1 is LGHNA and CDR2 is YSLEER. The CDR3 protein is CASSQERTSGSSYNEQFF. The CDR3 nucleotides read TGCGCCAGCAGCCAAGAACGAACTAGCGGGAGCTCCTACAATGAGCAGTTCTTC.

The rearrangement links TRBV27 to TRBJ1-2, with D possibly matching TRBD1 (5 bases). Germline CDR1 is MNHEY and CDR2 is SMNVEV (reference sequence). The CDR3 is 16 residues long. Trimming removed 2 bases at V and 4 bases at J, with 17 bases between. CDR3 residues: CASSLGPPQVGYGYTF. The DNA for the CDR3 is TGTGCCAGCAGTTTAGGCCCCCCACAGGTGGGCTATGGCTACACCTTC.

V usage is TRBV29-1 and J usage is TRBJ2-2, with unresolved D. Germline loops: CDR1 SQVTM, CDR2 ANQGSEA. Trimming cost V 4 bases and J 5 bases, with 5 bases left between them. This CDR3 comprises 11 residues. CDR3 residues: CSVAATGELFF. The CDR3 DNA is TGCAGCGTTGCCGCTACCGGGGAGCTGTTTTTT.

This rearrangement joins TRBV6-1 to TRBJ2-5; possible D gene TRBD1, 5 bases. The germline V gene has CDR1 MNHNS and CDR2 SASEGT. CDR3 size: 17 residues. The germline V and J ends were trimmed by 7 bases and 5 bases, with 26 bases remaining between them. For the CDR3, the DNA is TGTGCCAGCACCGGACGCACCCCGACAGCCCGTCTGGAGACCCAGTACTTC. Its translation is CASTGRTPTARLETQYF.